This is a list of T cell receptor beta chains from one sample in a study of blood T cells in healthy people across ages. TCRdb called the 5' RACE reads again in MiXCR, with one record for every CDR3 protein. This sample has 1.5 million to 2 million distinct CDR3 sequences, with around half found just once. The sample was blood. The receptors stem from a middle-aged woman in good health. The CDR3 runs from the conserved cysteine through the conserved F or W. A D gene is named only where the DNA matches it firmly. Expanded clones are given a class, and other clones once, few, many or no size at all.

clone size: NA; V gene: TRBV4-2; D gene: TRBD1; J gene: TRBJ1-2; CDR3 DNA: TGTGCCAGCAGCCCGAGCCTGGACAGGGGGTATGGCTACACCTTC; CDR3 protein: CASSPSLDRGYGYTF
clone size: NA; V gene: TRBV27; D gene: TRBD2; J gene: TRBJ2-5; CDR3 DNA: TGTGCCAGCAGACTAGCGGGGGGGTTACACCAAGAGACCCAGTACTTC; CDR3 protein: CASRLAGGLHQETQYF
clone size: few; V gene: TRBV11-2; D gene: TRBD1; J gene: TRBJ2-7; CDR3 DNA: TGTGCCAGCAGCGACTTACAGGGGGCCGTACACGAGCAGTACTTC; CDR3 protein: CASSDLQGAVHEQYF
clone size: NA; V gene: TRBV5-1; D gene: NA; J gene: TRBJ1-5; CDR3 DNA: TGCGCCAGCAGCAGGGGGGAGTATAGCAATCAGCCCCAGCATTTT; CDR3 protein: CASSRGEYSNQPQHF
clone size: few; V gene: TRBV28; D gene: TRBD1; J gene: TRBJ1-2; CDR3 DNA: TGTGCCAGCAGTTTAGTCACAGGGGGCGCCTATGGCTACACCTTC; CDR3 protein: CASSLVTGGAYGYTF
clone size: few; V gene: TRBV7-9; D gene: TRBD2; J gene: TRBJ2-3; CDR3 DNA: TGTGCCAGCAACAGGGGGACTAGCGTTGGAGCTAAGACAGATACGCAGTATTTT; CDR3 protein: CASNRGTSVGAKTDTQYF
clone size: NA; V gene: TRBV2; D gene: NA; J gene: TRBJ1-2; CDR3 DNA: TGTGCCAGTACTGCCGGGACTACTGGCTATGGCTACACCTTC; CDR3 protein: CASTAGTTGYGYTF
clone size: NA; V gene: TRBV7-2; D gene: TRBD2; J gene: TRBJ2-4; CDR3 DNA: TGTGCCAGCAGCCCAGCGGGGCGGGGGGGCTCAGCCAAAAACATTCAGTACTTC; CDR3 protein: CASSPAGRGGSAKNIQYF
clone size: NA; V gene: TRBV7-2; D gene: TRBD2; J gene: TRBJ2-1; CDR3 DNA: TGTGCCAGCAGCTTCCCTCCGGGGGGTTACAATGAGCAGTTCTTC; CDR3 protein: CASSFPPGGYNEQFF
clone size: few; V gene: TRBV6-6; D gene: TRBD1; J gene: TRBJ1-2; CDR3 DNA: TGTGCCAGCAGTTACACGCAACAGGGGAACTATGGCTACACCTTC; CDR3 protein: CASSYTQQGNYGYTF
clone size: NA; V gene: TRBV20-1; D gene: TRBD1; J gene: TRBJ1-2; CDR3 DNA: TGCAGTGTTAGACGGCAGGGGGCTAGCGGCTACACCTTC; CDR3 protein: CSVRRQGASGYTF
clone size: NA; V gene: TRBV7-2; D gene: NA; J gene: TRBJ2-7; CDR3 DNA: TGTGCCAGCAGCTTAGGCGGTTTGGTCAACGAGCAGTACTTC; CDR3 protein: CASSLGGLVNEQYF
clone size: NA; V gene: TRBV6-1; D gene: NA; J gene: TRBJ2-7; CDR3 DNA: TGTACCAGCAGTGAAGCGCTTGAGGGGCTAACCTACGAGCAGTACTTC; CDR3 protein: CTSSEALEGLTYEQYF
clone size: few; V gene: TRBV7-8; D gene: NA; J gene: TRBJ2-7; CDR3 DNA: TGTGCCAGCAGCTTAGCGGTAGGGATCCCCTACGAGCAGTACTTC; CDR3 protein: CASSLAVGIPYEQYF
clone size: once; V gene: TRBV5-1; D gene: NA; J gene: TRBJ2-1; CDR3 DNA: TGCGCCAGCAGCTCCGGACTAGCCCCAGGGGGTGAGCAGTTCTTC; CDR3 protein: CASSSGLAPGGEQFF
clone size: NA; V gene: TRBV29-1; D gene: NA; J gene: TRBJ2-7; CDR3 DNA: TGCAGCGTTCTCAAACAGGGCTACGAGCAGTACTTC; CDR3 protein: CSVLKQGYEQYF
clone size: many; V gene: TRBV6-2/TRBV6-3; D gene: NA; J gene: TRBJ2-5; CDR3 DNA: TGTGCCAGCAGTTACTCGAAGGGGTGGGAGACCCAGTACTTC; CDR3 protein: CASSYSKGWETQYF